A selection of T cell receptor beta chains follows, all from one sample in a study of blood T cell repertoires in COVID-19. Only in-frame clones appear in the TCRdb table, and some are missing; sequencing was by immunoSEQ multiplex PCR. There are about 82,000 clones in the sample; about 74% occur only once, and 2.6% lies in the top ten. The sequenced material came from peripheral blood. The source is a human donor with acute or convalescent COVID-19. The donor label of this sample is uncertain. The CDR3 runs from the conserved cysteine through the conserved F or W. The D gene is left open where the match is weak. Clone size is not always given. Where it is, it says once, few, many or a class for expanded clones.

TRBV28,TRBD1,.,TRBJ1-2,TGTGCCAGCAGACCCTGGACAGGGAACTATGGCTACACCTTC,CASRPWTGNYGYTF
TRBV9,TRBD1,.,TRBJ1-3,TGTGCCAGCAGCGTAGACCCCGACAGGGGGCGAAGCTCTGGAAACACCATATATTTT,CASSVDPDRGRSSGNTIYF
TRBV9,.,once,TRBJ2-6,TGTGCCAGCAGCGTAGCTCTCAGGAATACTGGGGCCAACGTCCTGACTTTC,CASSVALRNTGANVLTF
TRBV11-3,.,.,TRBJ2-1,TGTGCCAGCAGCGCCAGCTCCTACAATGAGCAGTTCTTC,CASSASSYNEQFF
TRBV2,.,.,TRBJ2-1,TGTGCCAGCAGTGAGGACGGAGGGCGTTCCAATGAGCAGTTCTTC,CASSEDGGRSNEQFF
TRBV5-5,TRBD1,.,TRBJ1-2,TGTGCCAGCAGCTTGAGGGACAGTTGGGGCTACACCTTC,CASSLRDSWGYTF
TRBV5-1,TRBD2,.,TRBJ2-2,TGCGCCAGCAGCCGATACCCTTCCCCGACTAGCGGGAGGGCGGTCGGGGAGCTGTTTTTT,CASSRYPSPTSGRAVGELFF
TRBV2,.,.,TRBJ1-2,TGTGCCAGCATTCAGTCAGGGAATATTCGCTATGGCTACACCTTC,CASIQSGNIRYGYTF
TRBV5-1,.,.,TRBJ1-3,TGCGCCAGCAGCGCCGTCGCGGCAGGGGCTGGAAACACCATATATTTT,CASSAVAAGAGNTIYF
TRBV3-1/TRBV3-2,.,few,TRBJ2-5,TGTGCCAGCAACAATAGAGGGCCAGGGACCCAGTACTTC,CASNNRGPGTQYF
TRBV4-1,TRBD1,.,TRBJ1-2,TGCGCCAGCAGCCATCCCGGGACAGGGGATAACTATGGCTACACCTTC,CASSHPGTGDNYGYTF
TRBV7-2,TRBD2,.,TRBJ2-1,TGTGCCAGCAGCTTAGTCAGCGGCGGGGGGGGTCGGAATGAGCAGTTCTTC,CASSLVSGGGGRNEQFF
TRBV6-5,.,medium-sized,TRBJ1-2,TGTGCCAGCACCAACGGGGGGAAGGCCTATGGCTACACCTTC,CASTNGGKAYGYTF
TRBV5-6,.,.,TRBJ2-5,TGTGCCAGCAGCCGCCCTACAGGAGAGACCCAGTACTTC,CASSRPTGETQYF
TRBV25-1,TRBD1,.,TRBJ2-1,TGTGCCAGCAGGCGACAGGGGGCGATTTTGGAGCAGTTCTTC,CASRRQGAILEQFF
TRBV18,.,few,TRBJ2-5,TGTGCCAGCTCACCACCGGAGGGGAGCGTGACCCAGTACTTC,CASSPPEGSVTQYF
TRBV18,TRBD2,.,TRBJ2-7,TGTGCCAGCTCACCATCACGGACTAGCGGGAGAGATAGCGAGCAGTACTTC,CASSPSRTSGRDSEQYF
TRBV7-2,TRBD1,.,TRBJ2-1,TGTGCCAGCAGCTACCTTGGCCAGGGGGCGTCGACTGAGCAGTTCTTC,CASSYLGQGASTEQFF
TRBV7-2,.,.,TRBJ2-3,TGTGCCAGCAGCCCCGTGGGGGGTCTTGGAGATACGCAGTATTTT,CASSPVGGLGDTQYF
TRBV13,TRBD2,.,TRBJ2-7,TGTGCCAGCAGCTTAGGAGGGAGGGATACCTACGAGCAGTACTTC,CASSLGGRDTYEQYF
TRBV30,TRBD1,.,TRBJ1-1,TGTGCCAGCGCAGGGGGATTGAACACTGAAGCTTTCTTT,CASAGGLNTEAFF
TRBV14,TRBD2,.,TRBJ2-1,TGTGCCAGCAGAGCTAGCGGGGGGCCCTACAATGAGCAGTTCTTC,CASRASGGPYNEQFF
TRBV28,.,.,TRBJ2-2,TGTGCCAGCACCTTGCCCCCGGGGGCTGGGGGGGCCGGGGAGCTGTTTTTT,CASTLPPGAGGAGELFF
TRBV27,.,.,TRBJ2-1,TGTGCCAGCTCGGAGGGTAGGTATGAGCAGTTCTTC,CASSEGRYEQFF
TRBV9,TRBD2,.,TRBJ2-7,TGTGCCAGCGGATTAGGACTAGCGTCCTACGAGCAGTACTTC,CASGLGLASYEQYF
TRBV21-1,.,.,TRBJ1-6,TGTGCCAGCAGCCCCCGACAGGGACCCCTCCACTTT,CASSPRQGPLHF
TRBV19,TRBD2,.,TRBJ2-1,TGTGCCAGTAGCACTAGCGGGAGAGGTGAGCAGTTCTTC,CASSTSGRGEQFF
TRBV5-6,TRBD2,.,TRBJ2-7,TGTGCCAGCTTCGCCGGACTAGCGGGAGTGGGACCCTACGAGCAGTACTTC,CASFAGLAGVGPYEQYF
TRBV7-2,.,.,TRBJ1-1,TGTGCCGGCAGCTTAAGTCCAGGCAACACTGAAGCTTTCTTT,CAGSLSPGNTEAFF
TRBV9,TRBD1,.,TRBJ1-6,TGTGCCAGCAGCCCCCGGACAGGGACTGGCAATTCACCCCTCCACTTT,CASSPRTGTGNSPLHF
TRBV19,.,.,TRBJ1-6,TGTGCCAGTAGTATCGGGGGTGTCGATTCACCCCTCCACTTT,CASSIGGVDSPLHF
TRBV7-9,TRBD2,.,TRBJ2-7,TGTGCCAGCAGCTTAGTCGGGACTAGCGTTGGGGTTTCCTACGAGCAGTACTTC,CASSLVGTSVGVSYEQYF
TRBV14,.,.,TRBJ2-1,TGTGCCAGCAGCCAAGTTGACTGGCCCAACTACAATGAGCAGTTCTTC,CASSQVDWPNYNEQFF
TRBV6-5,TRBD1,.,TRBJ1-5,TGTGCCAGCACCTATAGACAGGGGGCGGTCCAGCCCCAGCATTTT,CASTYRQGAVQPQHF
TRBV5-4,TRBD2,few,TRBJ2-2,TGTGCCAGCAGCTTGGCAATGACTAGCGGGAACACCGGGGAGCTGTTTTTT,CASSLAMTSGNTGELFF
TRBV5-4,.,.,TRBJ1-4,TGTGCCAGCAGCTTGGCCGGGGTTAATGAAAAACTGTTTTTT,CASSLAGVNEKLFF
TRBV19,TRBD1,many,TRBJ1-5,TGTGCCAGTATGACAGGGGCGGCTAGCAATCAGCCCCAGCATTTT,CASMTGAASNQPQHF
TRBV7-6,TRBD1,.,TRBJ1-1,TGTGCCAGCAGCAGCCGGGACAGGGTAACTGAAGCTTTCTTT,CASSSRDRVTEAFF
TRBV20-1,.,.,TRBJ1-2,TGCAGTGCTAGTAGGGCGGGCTCGAGGGATGGCTACACCTTC,CSASRAGSRDGYTF
TRBV19,.,medium-sized,TRBJ2-2,TGTGCCAGTAGACTTACTACGAACACCGGGGAGCTGTTTTTT,CASRLTTNTGELFF
TRBV25-1,.,.,TRBJ2-7,TGTGCCAGCAGTGTGTACTACGAGCAGTACTTC,CASSVYYEQYF
TRBV6-4,TRBD2,.,TRBJ2-1,TGTGCCAGCAGTGACTCGGGAGCGGGGGGGGATAGCTCCTACAATGAGCAGTTCTTC,CASSDSGAGGDSSYNEQFF
TRBV10-3,TRBD2,once,TRBJ2-7,TGTGCCATCAGTGGGGAGACTAGCGGCGCTCCTTCCTACGAGCAGTACTTC,CAISGETSGAPSYEQYF
TRBV2,TRBD1,few,TRBJ1-5,TGTGCCAGCAACTCGGGACAGAATTTCAATCAGCCCCAGCATTTT,CASNSGQNFNQPQHF
TRBV6-5,.,.,TRBJ2-2,TGTGCCAGCAGTTACCAACTGGGGGGGAACACCGGGGAGCTGTTTTTT,CASSYQLGGNTGELFF
TRBV30,.,few,TRBJ1-3,TGTGCCTGGAGTCACGGACGGGACTCTGGAAACACCATATATTTT,CAWSHGRDSGNTIYF
TRBV30,TRBD1,few,TRBJ2-7,TGTGCCTGCTCCCTCCGGACAGGGGCCTACGAGCAGTACTTC,CACSLRTGAYEQYF
TRBV6-5,.,.,TRBJ1-6,TGTGCCAGCAGTTACTGGTCCCGGGGGGCTAAGTCACCCCTCCACTTT,CASSYWSRGAKSPLHF
TRBV2,.,.,TRBJ2-7,TGTGCCAGCAGTGAGTACCAGAACTCCTACGAGCAGTACTTC,CASSEYQNSYEQYF
TRBV5-4,TRBD2,few,TRBJ2-1,TGTGCCAGCAGCTCCGGGACTAGCGGGGCTTTACCCGGCAATGAGCAGTTCTTC,CASSSGTSGALPGNEQFF
TRBV7-2,TRBD2,.,TRBJ2-1,TGTGCCAGCAGCTCCTCCCGGCTAGCGGTGAACAATGAGCAGTTCTTC,CASSSSRLAVNNEQFF
TRBV4-1,TRBD1,.,TRBJ2-5,TGCGCCAGCAGCCAAGTAGAGGGGGCGTTCAAAGAGACCCAGTACTTC,CASSQVEGAFKETQYF
TRBV5-8,.,.,TRBJ1-2,TGTGCCAGCAGCTCAACAGGGAGCCGGTGGGGCTACACCTTC,CASSSTGSRWGYTF
TRBV11-1,TRBD1,.,TRBJ2-7,TGTGCCAGCACCCCGGGACAGGGCGCCGTCTACGAGCAGTACTTC,CASTPGQGAVYEQYF
TRBV30,TRBD2,once,TRBJ2-1,TGTGCCTGGAATCTAGCGGGAGTCGGCAGCAATGAGCAGTTCTTC,CAWNLAGVGSNEQFF
TRBV7-3,TRBD2,.,TRBJ2-7,TGTGCCAGCAGCAGGGGACTAGCGGGAGACGAGCAGTACTTC,CASSRGLAGDEQYF
TRBV6-6,.,.,TRBJ2-7,TGTGCCAGCAGTTACTCCCAGGGCTCCTACGAGCAGTACTTC,CASSYSQGSYEQYF
TRBV12-5,TRBD1,few,TRBJ1-3,TGTGCTAGTGGTTACGGGACAGCTGGAAACACCATATATTTT,CASGYGTAGNTIYF
TRBV5-1,.,.,TRBJ1-5,TGCGCCAGCAGCTTGGATGGGGGCCTAGGTCAGCCCCAGCATTTT,CASSLDGGLGQPQHF